The rows below give T cell receptor beta chains drawn from one sample of a study of T cells in Graves' hyperthyroidism and ophthalmopathy. MiXCR, applied by TCRdb to the multiplex PCR reads, yields one record per CDR3 protein. The sample gives about 52,000 distinct CDR3 sequences, 48% of which show up once; about 9% is in the top ten. Sequenced sample: blood. The receptors were sampled from a woman in her forties or fifties with Graves' ophthalmopathy. The CDR3 runs from the conserved cysteine through the conserved F or W. The D gene is left open where the match is weak. The listing skips clone size in some rows; elsewhere it reads once, few, many or a size class.

D | J | size | V | DNA | CDR3
TRBD2 | TRBJ2-1 | many | TRBV7-2 | TGTGCCAGCAGCTTAGCGGGGGGCGGGGGGGCCGGTGAGCAGTTCTTC | CASSLAGGGGAGEQFF
TRBD2 | TRBJ2-1 | many | TRBV6-2/TRBV6-3 | TGTGCCAGCAGTGACCCCGGGACTACAGCCTACAATGAGCAGTTCTTC | CASSDPGTTAYNEQFF
. | TRBJ1-5 | many | TRBV6-6 | TGTGCCAGCAGCCCGGGACATAGCAATCAGCCCCAGCATTTT | CASSPGHSNQPQHF
TRBD1 | TRBJ1-5 | many | TRBV9 | TGTGCCAGCAGCGTAGGACAGGGGGAGGGTCAGCCCCAGCATTTT | CASSVGQGEGQPQHF
TRBD1 | TRBJ2-2 | many | TRBV6-1 | TGTGCCAGCAGCCCCGGACAGGAGACCGGGGAGCTGTTTTTT | CASSPGQETGELFF
TRBD1 | TRBJ1-3 | . | TRBV6-2/TRBV6-3 | TGTGCCAGCACCAAACCGGACAGGCCCTCTGGAAGCACCATATATTTT | CASTKPDRPSGSTIYF
. | TRBJ1-2 | once | TRBV24-1 | TGTGCCACCAGTGATTTTAACGAGGGGAACTATGGCTACACCTTC | CATSDFNEGNYGYTF
. | TRBJ1-1 | . | TRBV25-1 | TGTGCCAGCTCATCAGGACGCGAGAAAGCTTTCTTT | CASSSGREKAFF
. | TRBJ1-1 | . | TRBV7-6 | TGTGCCAGCAGCTTGAATGACATGAACACTGAAGCTTTCTTT | CASSLNDMNTEAFF
. | TRBJ2-3 | many | TRBV6-1 | TGTGCCAGCAGCAGACAGGATACGCAGTATTTT | CASSRQDTQYF
. | TRBJ1-4 | once | TRBV5-1 | TGCGCCAGCAGCCTGGGCGGGGCGGCTAATGAAAAACTGTTTTTT | CASSLGGAANEKLFF